This T cell receptor (beta chain) was recovered during a study of blood T cell repertoires in COVID-19. Study-level information: COVID-19 samples from acute and convalescent phases originated in the United States, Italy and Spain. In each case, the material was cDNA or gDNA derived from T cells, B-cell-depleted T cells, or PBMCs.

CDR3 length: 15 amino acids. The germline V gene has CDR1 MGHRA and CDR2 YSYEKL. The V and J ends lost 3 bases and 3 bases, in that order; junction bases with no gene match: 6. Original data processing: Counts of nucleated cells, estimated from reference gene primer amplification, were obtained. Sequencing used immunoSEQ multiplex PCR; TCRdb keeps in-frame clones, though not all of them. Clone size and V and J calls were adopted from that table, with D and trimming inferred from the DNA. Of 60,000 to 70,000 clones in the sample, roughly 80% were seen once. Sequencing input: peripheral blood. This TCR was sampled from a man in his fifties with active COVID-19. This chain uses TRBV4-1 with TRBJ2-7; 9 bases match TRBD2. CDR3: CASSHPASGIYEQYF. In DNA form, the CDR3 reads TGCGCCAGCAGCCACCCCGCTAGCGGGATCTACGAGCAGTACTTC.